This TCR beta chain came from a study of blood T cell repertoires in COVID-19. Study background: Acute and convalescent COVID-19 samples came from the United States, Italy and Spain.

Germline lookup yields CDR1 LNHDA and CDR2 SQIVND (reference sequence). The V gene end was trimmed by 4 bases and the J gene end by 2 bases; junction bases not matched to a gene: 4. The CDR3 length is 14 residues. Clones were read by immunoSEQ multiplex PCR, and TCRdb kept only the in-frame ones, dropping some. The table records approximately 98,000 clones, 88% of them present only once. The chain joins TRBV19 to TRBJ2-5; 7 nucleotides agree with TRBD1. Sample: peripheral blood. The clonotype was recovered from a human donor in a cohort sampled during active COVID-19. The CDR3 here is CASSKGTEQETQYF. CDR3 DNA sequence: TGTGCCAGTAGTAAGGGGACAGAACAAGAGACCCAGTACTTC.